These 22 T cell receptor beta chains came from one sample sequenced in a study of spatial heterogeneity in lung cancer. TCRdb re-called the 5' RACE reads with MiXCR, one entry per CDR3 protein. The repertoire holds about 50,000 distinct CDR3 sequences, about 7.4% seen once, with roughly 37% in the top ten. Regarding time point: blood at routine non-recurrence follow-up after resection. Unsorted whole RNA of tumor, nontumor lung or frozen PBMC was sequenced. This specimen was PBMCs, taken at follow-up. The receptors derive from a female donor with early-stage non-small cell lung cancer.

The CDR3 region has the DNA TGTGCCAGCAGCTTATCCCGAGCGGGGAACTCCTACAATGAGCAGTTCTTC. This translates into CASSLSRAGNSYNEQFF. This chain uses TRBV11-2 with TRBJ2-1; the match to TRBD2 covers 7 bases. J lost 0 bases, V lost 2 bases, and 7 bases had no gene match. The CDR3 covers 17 residues. Germline V gives CDR1 SGHAT, CDR2 FQNNGV.

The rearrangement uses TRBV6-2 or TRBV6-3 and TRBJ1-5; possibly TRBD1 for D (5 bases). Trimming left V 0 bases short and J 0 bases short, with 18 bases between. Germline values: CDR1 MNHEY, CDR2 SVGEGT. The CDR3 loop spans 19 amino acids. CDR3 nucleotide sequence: TGTGCCAGCAGTTACTCGCAGCCTGACAGAGTTTATAGCAATCAGCCCCAGCATTTT. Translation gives CASSYSQPDRVYSNQPQHF.

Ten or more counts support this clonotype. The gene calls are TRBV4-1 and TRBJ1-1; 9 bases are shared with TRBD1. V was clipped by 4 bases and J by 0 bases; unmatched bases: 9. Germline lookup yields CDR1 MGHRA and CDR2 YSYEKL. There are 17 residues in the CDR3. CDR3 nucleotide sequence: TGCGCCAGCAGCCTATCCGGGACAGGGTTTCTGAACACTGAAGCTTTCTTT. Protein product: CASSLSGTGFLNTEAFF.

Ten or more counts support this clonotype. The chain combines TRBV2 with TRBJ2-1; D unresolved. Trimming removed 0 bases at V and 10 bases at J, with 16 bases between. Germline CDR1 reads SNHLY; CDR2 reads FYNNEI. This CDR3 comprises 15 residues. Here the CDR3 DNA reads TGTGCCAGCAGTGAAGCGTACAGCTCTGGATTGGAGCAGTTCTTC. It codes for CASSEAYSSGLEQFF.

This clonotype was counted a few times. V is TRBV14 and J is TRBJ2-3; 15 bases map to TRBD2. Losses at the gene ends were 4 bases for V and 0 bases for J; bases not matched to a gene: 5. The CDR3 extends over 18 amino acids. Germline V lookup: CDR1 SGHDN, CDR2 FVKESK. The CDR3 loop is CASSPGTSGGSSTDTQYF. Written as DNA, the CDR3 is TGTGCCAGCAGCCCGGGGACTAGCGGGGGGTCCAGCACAGATACGCAGTATTTT.

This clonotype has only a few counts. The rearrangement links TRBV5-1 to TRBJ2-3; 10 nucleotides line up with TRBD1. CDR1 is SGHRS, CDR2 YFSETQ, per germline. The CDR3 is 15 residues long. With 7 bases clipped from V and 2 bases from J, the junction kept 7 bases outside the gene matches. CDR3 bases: TGCGCCAGCCTTGGGACAGGGGCACCCACAGATACGCAGTATTTT. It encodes CASLGTGAPTDTQYF. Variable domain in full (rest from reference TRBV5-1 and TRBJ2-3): KAGVTQTPRYLIKTRGQQVTLSCSPISGHRSVSWYQQTPGQGLQFLFEYFSETQRNKGNFPGRFSGRQFSNSRSEMNVSTLELGDSALYLCASLGTGAPTDTQYFGPGTRLTVL.

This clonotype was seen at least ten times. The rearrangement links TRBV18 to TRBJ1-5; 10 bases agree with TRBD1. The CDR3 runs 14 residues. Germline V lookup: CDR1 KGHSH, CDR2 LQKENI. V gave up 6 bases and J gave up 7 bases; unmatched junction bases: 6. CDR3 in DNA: TGTGCCAGCTCCTCGTCGGGACAGGGGCAGCCCCAGCATTTT. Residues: CASSSSGQGQPQHF.

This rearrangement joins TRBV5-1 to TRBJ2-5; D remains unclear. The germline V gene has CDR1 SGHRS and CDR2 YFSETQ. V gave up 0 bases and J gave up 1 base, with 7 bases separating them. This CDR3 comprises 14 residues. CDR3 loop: CASSLESAQETQYF. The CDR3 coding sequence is TGCGCCAGCAGCTTGGAGTCGGCCCAAGAGACCCAGTACTTC.

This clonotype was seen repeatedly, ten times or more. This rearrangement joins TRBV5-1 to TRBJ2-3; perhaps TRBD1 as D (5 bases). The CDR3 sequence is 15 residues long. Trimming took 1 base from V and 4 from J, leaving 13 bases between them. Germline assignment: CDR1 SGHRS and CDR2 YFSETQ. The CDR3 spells CASSLFFRGSDTQYF. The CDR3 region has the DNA TGCGCCAGCAGCTTGTTTTTTAGGGGATCAGATACGCAGTATTTT. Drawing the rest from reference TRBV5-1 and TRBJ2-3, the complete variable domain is KAGVTQTPRYLIKTRGQQVTLSCSPISGHRSVSWYQQTPGQGLQFLFEYFSETQRNKGNFPGRFSGRQFSNSRSEMNVSTLELGDSALYLCASSLFFRGSDTQYFGPGTRLTVL.

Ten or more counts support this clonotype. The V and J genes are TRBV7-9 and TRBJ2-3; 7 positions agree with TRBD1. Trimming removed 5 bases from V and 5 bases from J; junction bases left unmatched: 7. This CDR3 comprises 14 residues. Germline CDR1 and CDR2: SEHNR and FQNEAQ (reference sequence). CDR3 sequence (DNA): TGTGCCAGCAGCCTCGGGACAGCCAAAGATACGCAGTATTTT. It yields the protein CASSLGTAKDTQYF.

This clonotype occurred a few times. In DNA form, the CDR3 reads TGCAGTGCTATCACCCCCCGGTACGAGCAGTACTTC. Translated: CSAITPRYEQYF. The chain carries TRBV20-1 and TRBJ2-7, with D unresolved. The CDR3 covers 12 residues. V was shortened by 4 bases and J by 4 bases, with 11 bases between the two germline ends. Per the germline V gene, CDR1 is DFQATT and CDR2 is SNEGSKA (reference sequence).

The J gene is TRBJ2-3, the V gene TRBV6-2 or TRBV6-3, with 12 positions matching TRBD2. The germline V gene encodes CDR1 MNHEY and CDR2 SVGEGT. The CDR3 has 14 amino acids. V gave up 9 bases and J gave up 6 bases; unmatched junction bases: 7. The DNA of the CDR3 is TGTGCCAGTCTAGCGGGGGGGCACATGGATACGCAGTATTTT. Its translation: CASLAGGHMDTQYF.

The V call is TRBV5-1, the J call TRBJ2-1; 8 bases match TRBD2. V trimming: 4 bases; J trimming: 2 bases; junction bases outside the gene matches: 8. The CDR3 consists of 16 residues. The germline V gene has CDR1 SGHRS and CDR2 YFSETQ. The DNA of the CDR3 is TGCGCCAGCAGCCAACTACCGGGACTAGCCTACAATGAGCAGTTCTTC. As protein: CASSQLPGLAYNEQFF.

The CDR3 coding sequence is TGTGCCAGCAGACGACAGGGGGGCCACGAGCAGTACTTC. Protein sequence: CASRRQGGHEQYF. The chain joins TRBV25-1 to TRBJ2-7; 9 bases are a match to TRBD1. CDR1 and CDR2 from the germline V gene are MGHDK and SYGVNS. The CDR3 runs to 13 residues. V was clipped by 6 bases and J by 5 bases; unmatched bases: 5.

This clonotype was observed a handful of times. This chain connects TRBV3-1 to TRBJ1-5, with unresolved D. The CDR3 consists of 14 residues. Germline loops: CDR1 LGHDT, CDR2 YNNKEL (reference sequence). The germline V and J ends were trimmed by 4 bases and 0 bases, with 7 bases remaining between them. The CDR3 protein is CASSRLSSNQPQHF. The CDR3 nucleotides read TGTGCCAGCAGCCGGCTTAGTAGCAATCAGCCCCAGCATTTT.

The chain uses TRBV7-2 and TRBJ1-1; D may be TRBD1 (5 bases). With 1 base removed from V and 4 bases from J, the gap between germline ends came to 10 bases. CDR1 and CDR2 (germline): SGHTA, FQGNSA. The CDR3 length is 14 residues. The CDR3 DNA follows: TGTGCCAGCAGCTTAGGCAGGGCGGGCACTGAAGCTTTCTTT. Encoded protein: CASSLGRAGTEAFF. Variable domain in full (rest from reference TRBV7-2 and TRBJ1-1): GAGVSQSPSNKVTEKGKDVELRCDPISGHTALYWYRQSLGQGLEFLIYFQGNSAPDKSGLPSDRFSAERTGGSVSTLTIQRTQQEDSAVYLCASSLGRAGTEAFFGQGTRLTVV.

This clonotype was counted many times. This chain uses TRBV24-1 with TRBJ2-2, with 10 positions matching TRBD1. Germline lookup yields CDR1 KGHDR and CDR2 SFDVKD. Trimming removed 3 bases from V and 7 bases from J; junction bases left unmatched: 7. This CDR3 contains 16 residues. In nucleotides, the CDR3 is TGTGCCACCAGTGATCCTGACAGGGGGCCGGACGGGGAGCTGTTTTTT. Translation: CATSDPDRGPDGELFF.

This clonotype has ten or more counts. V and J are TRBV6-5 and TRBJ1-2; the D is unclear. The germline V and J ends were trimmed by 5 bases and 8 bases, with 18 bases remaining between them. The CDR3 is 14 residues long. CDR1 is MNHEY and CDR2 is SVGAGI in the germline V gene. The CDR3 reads CASSPPDTGRGYTF. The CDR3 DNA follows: TGTGCCAGCAGTCCCCCCGACACGGGTCGGGGCTACACCTTC.

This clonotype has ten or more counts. The CDR3 DNA follows: TGTGCCAGCAGTGTGGGATTTAGCAATCAGCCCCAGCATTTT. It is translated as CASSVGFSNQPQHF. The chain couples TRBV6-1 to TRBJ1-5; D remains unclear. The germline V gene has CDR1 MNHNS and CDR2 SASEGT. The germline V and J ends were trimmed by 4 bases and 0 bases, with 7 bases remaining between them. This CDR3 comprises 14 residues.

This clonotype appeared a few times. Here the CDR3 DNA reads TGTGCCAGCAGCCCAGGGGCATATGGCTACACCTTC. It translates to CASSPGAYGYTF. The V gene is TRBV12-3 or TRBV12-4, the J gene TRBJ1-2, with TRBD1 as a possible D gene (6 bases). Trimming removed 6 bases at V and 5 bases at J, with 10 bases between. The CDR3 has 12 residues.

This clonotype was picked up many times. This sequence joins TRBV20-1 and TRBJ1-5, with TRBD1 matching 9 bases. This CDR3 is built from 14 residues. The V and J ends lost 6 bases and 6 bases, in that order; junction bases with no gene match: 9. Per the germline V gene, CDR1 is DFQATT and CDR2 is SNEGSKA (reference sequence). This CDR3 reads CSARGQGPTQPQHF. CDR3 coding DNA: TGCAGTGCCCGAGGACAGGGGCCGACTCAGCCCCAGCATTTT.

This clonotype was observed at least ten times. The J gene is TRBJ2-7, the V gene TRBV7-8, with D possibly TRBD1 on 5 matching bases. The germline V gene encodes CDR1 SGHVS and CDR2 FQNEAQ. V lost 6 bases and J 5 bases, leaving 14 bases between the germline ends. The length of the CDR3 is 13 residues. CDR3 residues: CASRVGLGDEQYF. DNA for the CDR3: TGTGCCAGCAGGGTAGGGCTAGGGGACGAGCAGTACTTC.